What follows is one T cell receptor beta chain and its context. Its antigen is still unknown. Compared with germline, one end of the junction differs, possibly owing to a read error. This record belongs to a study of cytomegalovirus exposure and HLA in healthy donors. Whole-study results and caveats: Differences between HLA loci emerged in a later analysis of TCR association rates, with DRB1 most and HLA-C fewest. For TCR beta chains, V- and J-gene trimming was later linked to a missense DCLRE1C variant.

PCR was performed using 60 Vbeta and 13 Jbeta primers. Libraries were prepared by immunoSEQ multiplex PCR; TCRdb keeps only in-frame clonotypes and omits some of them. The repertoire holds about 130,000 clones, with under 85% as singletons. CDR1 SGHTA and CDR2 FQGNSA come from the germline V gene. The CDR3 spans 12 residues. The V gene is TRBV7-2, the J gene TRBJ2-3; TRBD2 matches at 10 bases. The specimen was PBMCs. The sequence was obtained from a man aged 25-40 years in good health and CMV-seronegative. The CDR3 sequence is CASSLGLARPQF. The CDR3 DNA reads as TGTGCCAGCAGCTTGGGACTAGCGAGACCTCAATTT.